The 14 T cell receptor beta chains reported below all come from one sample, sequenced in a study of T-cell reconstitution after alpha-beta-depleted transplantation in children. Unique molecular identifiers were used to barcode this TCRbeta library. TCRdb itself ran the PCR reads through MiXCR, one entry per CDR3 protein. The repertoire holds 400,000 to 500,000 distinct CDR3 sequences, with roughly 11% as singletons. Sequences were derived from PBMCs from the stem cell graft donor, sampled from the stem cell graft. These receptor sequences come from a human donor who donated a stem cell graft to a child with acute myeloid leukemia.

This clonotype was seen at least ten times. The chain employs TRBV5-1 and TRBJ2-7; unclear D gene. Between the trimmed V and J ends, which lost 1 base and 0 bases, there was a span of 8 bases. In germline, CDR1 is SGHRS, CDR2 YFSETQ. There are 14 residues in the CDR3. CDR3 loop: CASSLLPGSYEQYF. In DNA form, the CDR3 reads TGCGCCAGCAGCTTGCTTCCGGGCTCCTACGAGCAGTACTTC.

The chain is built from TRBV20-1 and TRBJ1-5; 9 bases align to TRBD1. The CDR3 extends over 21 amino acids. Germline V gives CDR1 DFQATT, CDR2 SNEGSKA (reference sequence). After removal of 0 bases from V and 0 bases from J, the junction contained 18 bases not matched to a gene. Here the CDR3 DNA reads TGCAGTGCTAGAGAGGAACGGGCGGGGACAGGGACCTTCTATAGCAATCAGCCCCAGCATTTT. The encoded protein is CSAREERAGTGTFYSNQPQHF.

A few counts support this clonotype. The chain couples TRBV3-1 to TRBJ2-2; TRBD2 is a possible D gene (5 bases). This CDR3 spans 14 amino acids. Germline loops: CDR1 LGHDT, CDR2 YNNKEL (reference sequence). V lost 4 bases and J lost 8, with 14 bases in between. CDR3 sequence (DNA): TGTGCCAGCAGCCCACTAGTTAAGTCAGGGGAGCTGTTTTTT. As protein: CASSPLVKSGELFF.

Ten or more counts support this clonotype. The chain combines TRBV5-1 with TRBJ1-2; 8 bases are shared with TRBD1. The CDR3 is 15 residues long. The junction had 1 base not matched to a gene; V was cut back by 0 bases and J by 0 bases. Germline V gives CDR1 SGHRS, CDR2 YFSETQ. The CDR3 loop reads CASSLEGQANYGYTF. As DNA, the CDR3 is TGCGCCAGCAGCTTGGAGGGACAGGCTAACTATGGCTACACCTTC.

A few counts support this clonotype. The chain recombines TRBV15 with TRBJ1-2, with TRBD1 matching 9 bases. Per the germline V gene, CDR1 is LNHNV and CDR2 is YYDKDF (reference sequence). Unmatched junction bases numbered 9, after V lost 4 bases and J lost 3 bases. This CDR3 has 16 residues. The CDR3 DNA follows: TGTGCCACCAGCATAGGCCGGGACAGGGACTACTATGGCTACACCTTC. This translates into CATSIGRDRDYYGYTF. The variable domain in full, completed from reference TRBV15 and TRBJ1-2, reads DAMVIQNPRYQVTQFGKPVTLSCSQTLNHNVMYWYQQKSSQAPKLLFHYYDKDFNNEADTPDNFQSRRPNTSFCFLDIRSPGLGDTAMYLCATSIGRDRDYYGYTFGSGTRLTVV.

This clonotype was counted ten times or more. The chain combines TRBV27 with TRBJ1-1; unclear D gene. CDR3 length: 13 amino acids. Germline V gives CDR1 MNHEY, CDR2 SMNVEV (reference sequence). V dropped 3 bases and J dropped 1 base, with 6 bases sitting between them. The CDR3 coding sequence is TGTGCCAGCAGTTTCTACAAGAACACTGAAGCTTTCTTT. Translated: CASSFYKNTEAFF.

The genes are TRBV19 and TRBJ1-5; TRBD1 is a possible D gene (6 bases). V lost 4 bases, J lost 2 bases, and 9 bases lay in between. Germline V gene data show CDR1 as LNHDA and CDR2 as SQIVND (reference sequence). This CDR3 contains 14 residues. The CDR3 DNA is TGTGCCAGTAGTACCAGGGGACGCAATCAGCCCCAGCATTTT. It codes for CASSTRGRNQPQHF.

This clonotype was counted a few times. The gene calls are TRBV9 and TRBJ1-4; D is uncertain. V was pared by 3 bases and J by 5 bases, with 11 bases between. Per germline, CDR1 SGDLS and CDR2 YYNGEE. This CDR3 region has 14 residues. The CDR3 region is CASSEGALNEKLFF. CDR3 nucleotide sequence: TGTGCCAGCAGCGAGGGCGCTCTCAATGAAAAACTGTTTTTT.

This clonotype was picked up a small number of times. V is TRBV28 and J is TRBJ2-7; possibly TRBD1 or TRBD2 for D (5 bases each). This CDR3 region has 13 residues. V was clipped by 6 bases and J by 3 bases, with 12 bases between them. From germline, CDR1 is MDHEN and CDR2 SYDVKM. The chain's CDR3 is CASRGRLYYEQYF. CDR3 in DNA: TGTGCCAGCAGGGGACGGTTATACTACGAGCAGTACTTC. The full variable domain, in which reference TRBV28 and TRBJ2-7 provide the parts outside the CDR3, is DVKVTQSSRYLVKRTGEKVFLECVQDMDHENMFWYRQDPGLGLRLIYFSYDVKMKEKGDIPEGYSVSREKKERFSLILESASTNQTSMYLCASRGRLYYEQYFGPGTRLTVT.

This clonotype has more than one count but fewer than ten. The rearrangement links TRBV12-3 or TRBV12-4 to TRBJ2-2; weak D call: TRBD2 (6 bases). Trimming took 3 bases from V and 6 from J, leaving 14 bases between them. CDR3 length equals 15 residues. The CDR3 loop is CASSFPRGAAGELFF. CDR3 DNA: TGTGCCAGCAGTTTCCCGCGCGGGGCGGCCGGGGAGCTGTTTTTT.

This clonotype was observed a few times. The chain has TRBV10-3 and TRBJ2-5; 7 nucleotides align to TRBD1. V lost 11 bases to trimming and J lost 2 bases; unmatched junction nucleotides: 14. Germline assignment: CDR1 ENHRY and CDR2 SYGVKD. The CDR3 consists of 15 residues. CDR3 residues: CASTTGTVFQETQYF. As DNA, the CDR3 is TGTGCCTCCACTACCGGGACAGTTTTTCAAGAGACCCAGTACTTC.

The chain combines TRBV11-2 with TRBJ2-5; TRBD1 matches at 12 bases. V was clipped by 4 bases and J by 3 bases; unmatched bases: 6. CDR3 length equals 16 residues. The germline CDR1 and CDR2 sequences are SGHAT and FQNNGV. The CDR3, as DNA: TGTGCCAGCAGCTCCCGGGACAGGGGGCGCGAAGAGACCCAGTACTTC. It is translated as CASSSRDRGREETQYF.

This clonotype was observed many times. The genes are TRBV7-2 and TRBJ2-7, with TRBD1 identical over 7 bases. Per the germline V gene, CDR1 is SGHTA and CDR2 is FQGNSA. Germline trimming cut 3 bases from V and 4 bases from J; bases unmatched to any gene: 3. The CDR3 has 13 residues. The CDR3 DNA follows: TGTGCCAGCAGCTTTAACAGGGGTTACGAGCAGTACTTC. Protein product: CASSFNRGYEQYF.

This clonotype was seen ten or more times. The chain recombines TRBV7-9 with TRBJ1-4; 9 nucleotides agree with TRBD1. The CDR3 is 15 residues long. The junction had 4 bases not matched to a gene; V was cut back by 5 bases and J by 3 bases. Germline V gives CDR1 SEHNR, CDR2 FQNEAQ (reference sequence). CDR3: CASSPRQGANEKLFF. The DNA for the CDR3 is TGTGCCAGCAGCCCCCGACAGGGGGCTAATGAAAAACTGTTTTTT.